One sample yielded the 6 T cell receptor beta chains listed below, sequenced in a study of early T cells in non-severe SARS-CoV-2 infection. TCRdb itself ran the 5' RACE reads through MiXCR, one entry per CDR3 protein. This sample has approximately 76,000 distinct CDR3 sequences, with over 10% found just once. Sequenced input: whole blood. Source of these receptors: an adult who was a healthcare worker with PCR-confirmed SARS-CoV-2 infection or an uninfected control (not recorded which).

This clonotype was detected many times. V and J are TRBV12-3 or TRBV12-4 and TRBJ1-1; D call uncertain. Trimming removed 1 base from V and 1 base from J, with 4 bases in between. There are 13 residues in the CDR3. The CDR3 spells CASSLGGNTEAFF. The DNA for the CDR3 is TGTGCCAGCAGTTTAGGCGGGAACACTGAAGCTTTCTTT.

This clonotype was counted at least ten times. This rearrangement joins TRBV20-1 to TRBJ2-3; 12 bases line up with TRBD2. The CDR3 is 18 amino acids. V was clipped by 5 bases and J by 2 bases; unmatched bases: 14. Looked up from germline, CDR1 is DFQATT and CDR2 is SNEGSKA (reference sequence). For the CDR3, the DNA is TGCAGTGCTGAGCCGGGGCTAGCGGGAGGGTTGGCCACAGATACGCAGTATTTT. Translated: CSAEPGLAGGLATDTQYF.

This clonotype has a count of ten or more. The V gene is TRBV7-3, the J gene TRBJ2-1; D might be TRBD1 (6 bases). Germline V gene data show CDR1 as SGHTA and CDR2 as FQGTGA. V dropped 5 bases and J dropped 9 bases, with 20 bases sitting between them. CDR3 length equals 15 residues. The CDR3: CASSPSGEYGGEQFF. CDR3 sequence (DNA): TGTGCCAGCAGCCCATCAGGGGAATACGGTGGTGAGCAGTTCTTC. The variable domain in full, with the rest retrieved from reference TRBV7-3 and TRBJ2-1, is GAGVSQTPSNKVTEKGKYVELRCDPISGHTALYWYRQSLGQGPEFLIYFQGTGAADDSGLPNDRFFAVRPEGSVSTLKIQRTERGDSAVYLCASSPSGEYGGEQFFGPGTRLTVL.

The sample holds many counts of this clonotype. The junction departs from the called germline gene at one end, perhaps through a read error. The chain links TRBV5-4 to TRBJ1-4; the D is unclear. Germline-derived CDR1 and CDR2 are SGHNT and YYREEE (reference sequence). This CDR3 comprises 16 residues. CDR3 amino acids: CASSLGPNSLNEKLFF. The CDR3 DNA sequence: TGCGCCAGCAGCTTGGGCCCCAACAGCCTTAATGAAAAACTGTTTTTT.

This rearrangement joins TRBV7-2 to TRBJ2-2; 7 bases are a match to TRBD1. Germline V lookup: CDR1 SGHTA, CDR2 FQGNSA. The V and J ends lost 3 bases and 3 bases, in that order; junction bases with no gene match: 7. This CDR3 has 16 residues. CDR3 nucleotide sequence: TGTGCCAGCAGCTTTCACAGGGGTCGGGACACCGGGGAGCTGTTTTTT. Translation: CASSFHRGRDTGELFF.

This clonotype was seen only a few times. The chain employs TRBV20-1 and TRBJ2-1; a weak D match, TRBD2 (6 bases). The CDR3 is 16 residues long. Germline assignment: CDR1 DFQATT and CDR2 SNEGSKA (reference sequence). V was trimmed by 5 bases and J by 4 bases, leaving 21 bases between them. This CDR3 reads CSAPGEERIPYNEQFF. The CDR3 DNA follows: TGCAGTGCTCCGGGAGAGGAGCGGATACCATACAATGAGCAGTTCTTC.